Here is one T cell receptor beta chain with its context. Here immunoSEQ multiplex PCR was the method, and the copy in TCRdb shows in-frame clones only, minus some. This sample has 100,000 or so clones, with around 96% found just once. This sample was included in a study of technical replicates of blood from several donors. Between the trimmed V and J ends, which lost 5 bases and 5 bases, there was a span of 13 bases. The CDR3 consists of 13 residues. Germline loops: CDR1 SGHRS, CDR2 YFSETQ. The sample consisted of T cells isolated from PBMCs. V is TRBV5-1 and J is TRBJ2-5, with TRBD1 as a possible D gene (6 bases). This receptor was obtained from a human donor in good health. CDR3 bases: TGCGCCAGCAGTTACGGACAGACGGAGACCCAGTACTTC. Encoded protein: CASSYGQTETQYF.